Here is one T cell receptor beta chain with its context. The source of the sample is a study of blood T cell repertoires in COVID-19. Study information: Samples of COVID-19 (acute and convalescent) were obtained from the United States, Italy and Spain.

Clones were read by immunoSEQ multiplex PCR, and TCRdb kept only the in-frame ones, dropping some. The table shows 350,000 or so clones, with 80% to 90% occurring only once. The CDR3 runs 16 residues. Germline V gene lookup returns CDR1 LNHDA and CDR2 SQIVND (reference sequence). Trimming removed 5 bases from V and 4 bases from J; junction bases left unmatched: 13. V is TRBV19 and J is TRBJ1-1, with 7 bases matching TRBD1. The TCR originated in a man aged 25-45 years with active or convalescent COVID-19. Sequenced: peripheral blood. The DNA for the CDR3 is TGTGCCAGTAGTCCCTTTATAACAGGGGTTGGCACTGAAGCTTTCTTT. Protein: CASSPFITGVGTEAFF.